These T cell receptor beta chains were read from a single sample in a study of Ad26.COV2.S vaccination and SARS-CoV-2 variants. Assay used: immunoSEQ multiplex PCR; TCRdb lists only in-frame clones, some missing. The sample gives about 350,000 clones, about 92% of which show up once; under 5% is in the top ten. This specimen was peripheral blood, taken after recovery from COVID-19. These receptors came from a human donor who had recovered from COVID-19. The CDR3 runs from the conserved cysteine through the conserved F or W. Fields, in order: D gene, J gene, CDR3 length, V gene, clone size, CDR3 protein, CDR3 DNA. A D gene is named only where the DNA matches it firmly. Only some rows state a clone size, as once, few, many or a class for expanded clones.

d_gene: -; j_gene: TRBJ2-3; len: 13; v_gene: TRBV12-3/TRBV12-4; abundance: -; CDR3aa: CASSPVWADTQYF; CDR3nt: TGTGCCAGCAGTCCTGTGTGGGCAGATACGCAGTATTTT
d_gene: TRBD1; j_gene: TRBJ1-5; len: 18; v_gene: TRBV10-3; abundance: -; CDR3aa: CAAPGGQGVPYSNQPQHF; CDR3nt: TGTGCCGCCCCGGGGGGACAGGGGGTCCCCTATAGCAATCAGCCCCAGCATTTT
d_gene: -; j_gene: TRBJ1-4; len: 14; v_gene: TRBV6-5; abundance: once; CDR3aa: CAIKGTGQSEKLFF; CDR3nt: TGTGCCATCAAAGGGACGGGACAAAGTGAAAAACTGTTTTTT
d_gene: -; j_gene: TRBJ2-7; len: 12; v_gene: TRBV6-5; abundance: -; CDR3aa: CASSQNVYEQYF; CDR3nt: TGTGCCAGCAGTCAAAACGTTTACGAGCAGTACTTC
d_gene: -; j_gene: TRBJ2-2; len: 14; v_gene: TRBV10-1; abundance: -; CDR3aa: CASGNNQYTGELFF; CDR3nt: TGCGCCAGCGGAAACAACCAATACACCGGGGAGCTGTTTTTT
d_gene: -; j_gene: TRBJ2-3; len: 15; v_gene: TRBV4-2; abundance: -; CDR3aa: CASSQDGQFTDTQYF; CDR3nt: TGTGCCAGCAGCCAAGATGGACAGTTCACAGATACGCAGTATTTT
d_gene: -; j_gene: TRBJ2-1; len: 13; v_gene: TRBV7-2; abundance: -; CDR3aa: CASSLDPYNEQFF; CDR3nt: TGTGCCAGCAGCTTAGATCCGTACAATGAGCAGTTCTTC
d_gene: -; j_gene: TRBJ2-7; len: 12; v_gene: TRBV2; abundance: -; CDR3aa: CASMGYPPEQYF; CDR3nt: TGTGCCAGCATGGGATATCCCCCCGAGCAGTACTTC
d_gene: -; j_gene: TRBJ1-4; len: 11; v_gene: TRBV19; abundance: -; CDR3aa: CASSISEKLFF; CDR3nt: TGTGCCAGTAGTATTTCGGAAAAACTGTTTTTT
d_gene: -; j_gene: TRBJ1-1; len: 14; v_gene: TRBV6-1; abundance: -; CDR3aa: CASSELSGNTEAFF; CDR3nt: TGTGCCAGCAGTGAATTGTCAGGGAACACTGAAGCTTTCTTT
d_gene: -; j_gene: TRBJ2-2; len: 16; v_gene: TRBV13; abundance: once; CDR3aa: CASSYSTGQGTGELFF; CDR3nt: TGTGCCAGCAGCTATTCGACGGGTCAAGGCACCGGGGAGCTGTTTTTT
d_gene: TRBD1; j_gene: TRBJ1-4; len: 14; v_gene: TRBV7-9; abundance: -; CDR3aa: CASSDRVANEKLFF; CDR3nt: TGTGCCAGCAGCGACAGGGTTGCTAATGAAAAACTGTTTTTT
d_gene: -; j_gene: TRBJ2-2; len: 13; v_gene: TRBV6-5; abundance: many; CDR3aa: CASSYSLAGELFF; CDR3nt: TGTGCCAGCAGTTACTCCTTGGCCGGGGAGCTGTTTTTT
d_gene: TRBD1; j_gene: TRBJ1-3; len: 15; v_gene: TRBV10-3; abundance: -; CDR3aa: CAIRRTGGSGNTIYF; CDR3nt: TGTGCCATCAGAAGGACAGGGGGCTCCGGAAACACCATATATTTT
d_gene: -; j_gene: TRBJ2-3; len: 15; v_gene: TRBV19; abundance: -; CDR3aa: CASSMAAAPTDTQYF; CDR3nt: TGTGCCAGTAGTATGGCAGCGGCCCCCACAGATACGCAGTATTTT
d_gene: -; j_gene: TRBJ2-3; len: 14; v_gene: TRBV10-1; abundance: -; CDR3aa: CASSGSRATDTQYF; CDR3nt: TGCGCCAGCAGCGGATCAAGGGCTACAGATACGCAGTATTTT
d_gene: -; j_gene: TRBJ2-2; len: 20; v_gene: TRBV9; abundance: -; CDR3aa: CASSVEGYPTPTANTGELFF; CDR3nt: TGTGCCAGCAGCGTCGAGGGCTACCCGACACCTACCGCGAACACCGGGGAGCTGTTTTTT
d_gene: -; j_gene: TRBJ2-2; len: 13; v_gene: TRBV12-5; abundance: -; CDR3aa: CASGLEMATELFF; CDR3nt: TGTGCTAGTGGTTTGGAGATGGCTACGGAGCTGTTTTTT
d_gene: TRBD1; j_gene: TRBJ1-1; len: 16; v_gene: TRBV7-9; abundance: -; CDR3aa: CASSPWGQGLGLEAFF; CDR3nt: TGTGCCAGCAGCCCTTGGGGACAGGGGCTGGGTCTTGAAGCTTTCTTT
d_gene: -; j_gene: TRBJ2-5; len: 17; v_gene: TRBV14; abundance: -; CDR3aa: CASSPNTGGGLRETQYF; CDR3nt: TGTGCCAGCAGCCCAAACACAGGGGGGGGCCTCCGGGAGACCCAGTACTTC
d_gene: TRBD1; j_gene: TRBJ1-2; len: 17; v_gene: TRBV11-2; abundance: -; CDR3aa: CASSLAPADRGDYGYTF; CDR3nt: TGTGCCAGCAGCTTAGCCCCCGCGGACAGGGGGGACTATGGCTACACCTTC
d_gene: -; j_gene: TRBJ2-7; len: 14; v_gene: TRBV7-2; abundance: -; CDR3aa: CASSLNSGAHEQYF; CDR3nt: TGTGCCAGCAGCTTAAATTCGGGAGCCCACGAGCAGTACTTC
d_gene: TRBD1; j_gene: TRBJ1-6; len: 17; v_gene: TRBV15; abundance: -; CDR3aa: CATSSERQGRGDSPLHF; CDR3nt: TGTGCCACCAGCAGCGAGAGACAGGGGAGAGGGGACTCACCCCTCCACTTT
d_gene: -; j_gene: TRBJ1-5; len: 14; v_gene: TRBV18; abundance: once; CDR3aa: CASSQTGSNQPQHF; CDR3nt: TGTGCCAGCTCACAAACAGGGAGCAATCAGCCCCAGCATTTT
d_gene: -; j_gene: TRBJ1-3; len: 15; v_gene: TRBV3-1/TRBV3-2; abundance: -; CDR3aa: CASSLERVAGNTIYF; CDR3nt: TGTGCCAGCAGCCTAGAGAGGGTGGCTGGAAACACCATATATTTT
d_gene: -; j_gene: TRBJ1-2; len: 12; v_gene: TRBV27; abundance: -; CDR3aa: CASRGSFYGYTF; CDR3nt: TGTGCTTCAAGAGGGTCCTTCTATGGCTACACCTTC
d_gene: -; j_gene: TRBJ2-4; len: 17; v_gene: TRBV9; abundance: -; CDR3aa: CASAPDGVRGSRYIQYF; CDR3nt: TGTGCCAGCGCCCCCGACGGAGTGAGGGGGAGTAGGTACATTCAGTACTTC
d_gene: TRBD1; j_gene: TRBJ1-1; len: 14; v_gene: TRBV3-1/TRBV3-2; abundance: -; CDR3aa: CASSQEGQVDEAFF; CDR3nt: TGTGCCAGCAGCCAGGAGGGACAGGTCGATGAAGCTTTCTTT
d_gene: -; j_gene: TRBJ2-5; len: 14; v_gene: TRBV6-5; abundance: once; CDR3aa: CASSYSGGRETQYF; CDR3nt: TGTGCCAGCAGTTACTCGGGGGGGCGAGAGACCCAGTACTTC
d_gene: -; j_gene: TRBJ2-5; len: 12; v_gene: TRBV5-1; abundance: -; CDR3aa: CASSPRGETQYF; CDR3nt: TGCGCCAGCAGCCCCCGGGGGGAGACCCAGTACTTC
d_gene: -; j_gene: TRBJ1-3; len: 13; v_gene: TRBV6-5; abundance: -; CDR3aa: CASTTGGGNTIYF; CDR3nt: TGTGCCAGCACGACGGGGGGCGGAAACACCATATATTTT
d_gene: TRBD1; j_gene: TRBJ2-1; len: 14; v_gene: TRBV6-5; abundance: many; CDR3aa: CASRQGASYNEQFF; CDR3nt: TGTGCCAGCAGGCAGGGGGCTTCCTACAATGAGCAGTTCTTC
d_gene: TRBD1; j_gene: TRBJ2-3; len: 17; v_gene: TRBV4-1; abundance: -; CDR3aa: CASSQDQDRDLTDTQYF; CDR3nt: TGCGCCAGCAGCCAAGATCAGGACAGGGATCTCACGGATACGCAGTATTTT
d_gene: TRBD1; j_gene: TRBJ2-7; len: 14; v_gene: TRBV9; abundance: -; CDR3aa: CASSGAGTGEEQYF; CDR3nt: TGTGCCAGCAGCGGCGCCGGGACAGGAGAGGAGCAGTACTTC
d_gene: -; j_gene: TRBJ2-7; len: 14; v_gene: TRBV6-5; abundance: -; CDR3aa: CASSYSLGTYEQYF; CDR3nt: TGTGCCAGCAGTTACTCCTTGGGAACCTACGAGCAGTACTTC
d_gene: -; j_gene: TRBJ1-5; len: 16; v_gene: TRBV2; abundance: -; CDR3aa: CASSQNRDTYNQPQHF; CDR3nt: TGTGCCAGCAGTCAAAACAGGGATACTTACAATCAGCCCCAGCATTTT
d_gene: -; j_gene: TRBJ2-7; len: 13; v_gene: TRBV19; abundance: once; CDR3aa: CASSMPQKREQYF; CDR3nt: TGTGCCAGTAGTATGCCCCAAAAGCGGGAGCAGTACTTC
d_gene: -; j_gene: TRBJ1-4; len: 14; v_gene: TRBV5-1; abundance: -; CDR3aa: CASSLGTSNEKLFF; CDR3nt: TGCGCCAGCAGCTTGGGGACCTCTAATGAAAAACTGTTTTTT
d_gene: TRBD2; j_gene: TRBJ2-1; len: 15; v_gene: TRBV5-5; abundance: -; CDR3aa: CASRQTSGGATEQFF; CDR3nt: TGTGCCAGCAGGCAAACTAGCGGGGGGGCTACTGAGCAGTTCTTC
d_gene: -; j_gene: TRBJ1-5; len: 15; v_gene: TRBV7-8; abundance: -; CDR3aa: CASSLQGYSNQPQHF; CDR3nt: TGTGCCAGCAGCTTACAGGGATATAGCAATCAGCCCCAGCATTTT
d_gene: TRBD2; j_gene: TRBJ2-7; len: 16; v_gene: TRBV6-2/TRBV6-3; abundance: -; CDR3aa: CASSDDTGLAAYEQYF; CDR3nt: TGTGCCAGCAGTGACGACACGGGACTAGCGGCCTACGAGCAGTACTTC
d_gene: -; j_gene: TRBJ1-6; len: 14; v_gene: TRBV19; abundance: -; CDR3aa: CASRPGVIDSPLHF; CDR3nt: TGTGCCAGTAGGCCAGGGGTAATTGATTCACCCCTCCACTTT
d_gene: TRBD1; j_gene: TRBJ2-7; len: 14; v_gene: TRBV9; abundance: few; CDR3aa: CASSVGDSSYEQYF; CDR3nt: TGTGCCAGCAGCGTAGGGGACAGTTCCTACGAGCAGTACTTC
d_gene: -; j_gene: TRBJ2-3; len: 16; v_gene: TRBV24-1; abundance: once; CDR3aa: CATSDPRARGTDTQYF; CDR3nt: TGTGCCACCAGTGATCCCAGGGCAAGGGGCACAGATACGCAGTATTTT
d_gene: TRBD2; j_gene: TRBJ2-7; len: 17; v_gene: TRBV6-4; abundance: once; CDR3aa: CASSPSGTSGGRYEQYF; CDR3nt: TGTGCCAGCAGCCCGAGCGGGACTAGCGGGGGGCGCTACGAGCAGTACTTC
d_gene: -; j_gene: TRBJ1-3; len: 15; v_gene: TRBV5-4; abundance: -; CDR3aa: CASSRDDSSGNTIYF; CDR3nt: TGTGCCAGCAGCCGAGATGACAGCTCTGGAAACACCATATATTTT
d_gene: -; j_gene: TRBJ2-2; len: 16; v_gene: TRBV18; abundance: -; CDR3aa: CASSALVQPNTGELFF; CDR3nt: TGTGCCAGCTCAGCCCTCGTCCAGCCGAACACCGGGGAGCTGTTTTTT
d_gene: -; j_gene: TRBJ1-2; len: 11; v_gene: TRBV5-4; abundance: -; CDR3aa: CASSLGYGYTF; CDR3nt: TGTGCCAGCAGCTTGGGCTATGGCTACACCTTC
d_gene: TRBD1; j_gene: TRBJ1-1; len: 15; v_gene: TRBV7-2; abundance: -; CDR3aa: CASSLTGGDGDEAFF; CDR3nt: TGTGCCAGCAGCTTGACAGGGGGCGACGGGGATGAAGCTTTCTTT
d_gene: TRBD1; j_gene: TRBJ1-2; len: 14; v_gene: TRBV6-5; abundance: -; CDR3aa: CASVRQGANYGYTF; CDR3nt: TGTGCCAGCGTTAGACAGGGGGCTAACTATGGCTACACCTTC